The 24 T cell receptor beta chains below come from one sample, sequenced in a study of Ad26.COV2.S vaccination and SARS-CoV-2 variants. The treatment: around 19 received Ad26.COV2.S at low or high dose, single or two shots; 5 received placebo; per-sample allocation not given. After the first vaccine or placebo injection, samples were drawn on day 63. Repertoires were generated with immunoSEQ multiplex PCR, while TCRdb's copy carries only in-frame clones and drops some. The sample consists of 410,000 or so clones, 92% of them appearing once. This material consisted of peripheral blood, taken in a trial of Ad26.COV2.S vaccine versus placebo. Receptor source: a person aged 18-65 years who received the Ad26.COV2.S COVID-19 vaccine or a placebo.

Only one count was recorded for this clone. This sequence joins TRBV11-3 and TRBJ2-7, with D uncertain. CDR1 and CDR2 (germline): SGHNT, YENEEA. CDR3 length: 12 residues. Trimming took off 0 bases at V and 4 bases at J, with 4 bases between the two ends. The CDR3 nucleotides are TGTGCCAGCAGCTTAGATCGTTACGAGCAGTACTTC. This encodes CASSLDRYEQYF.

The chain links TRBV10-1 to TRBJ2-7; D remains unclear. Germline CDR1 reads WNHNN; CDR2 reads SYGVQD (reference sequence). The CDR3 has 14 residues. Trimming took off 3 bases at V and 5 bases at J, with 14 bases between the two ends. CDR3 bases: TGCGCCAGCAGTGACCCCGGCCATGTAGACGAGCAGTACTTC. Its protein product is CASSDPGHVDEQYF.

The CDR3 sequence: CASSSDRFNYGYTF. In DNA, the CDR3 is TGTGCCAGTAGCTCGGACAGATTTAACTATGGCTACACCTTC. The chain recombines TRBV19 with TRBJ1-2, with D maybe TRBD1 (6 bases). The CDR3 consists of 14 residues. Germline CDR1 reads LNHDA; CDR2 reads SQIVND (reference sequence). With 6 bases removed from V and 1 base from J, the gap between germline ends came to 12 bases.

The V and J genes are TRBV9 and TRBJ2-5, with 8 bases identical to TRBD2. The J segment lost 4 bases and the V segment lost 3 bases, leaving 5 bases of the junction unmatched. From germline, CDR1 is SGDLS and CDR2 YYNGEE. This CDR3 is built from 14 residues. The CDR3 DNA follows: TGTGCCAGCAGCGACGGGGGGGCGATAGAGACCCAGTACTTC. Translated, it gives CASSDGGAIETQYF.

A remark on this clone: The identical CDR3 is also encoded by other nucleotide sequences in the sample. The rearrangement links TRBV7-2 to TRBJ1-1; D is uncertain. This CDR3 spans 13 amino acids. The V gene lost 2 bases and the J gene lost 2 bases, with 6 bases spanning the gap. CDR1 SGHTA and CDR2 FQGNSA come from the germline V gene. The CDR3 DNA reads TGTGCCAGCAGCTTACGGGGTAACACTGAAGCTTTCTTT. This gives the protein CASSLRGNTEAFF.

The V and J genes are TRBV19 and TRBJ1-1; D unresolved. The germline gives CDR1 LNHDA, CDR2 SQIVND (reference sequence). V was shortened by 6 bases and J by 0 bases, with 17 bases between the two germline ends. The CDR3 is made up of 16 amino acids. The CDR3 reads CASSRAPLGMNTEAFF. For the CDR3, the DNA is TGTGCCAGTAGCCGGGCCCCTCTGGGCATGAACACTGAAGCTTTCTTT.

V and J are TRBV6-2 or TRBV6-3 and TRBJ1-1, with D uncertain. This CDR3 contains 12 residues. Germline CDR1 and CDR2: MNHEY and SVGEGT. Trimming pared 4 bases from V and 3 bases from J, leaving 6 bases between. The CDR3 loop is CASSWGDTEAFF. In nucleotides, the CDR3 is TGTGCCAGCAGTTGGGGAGACACTGAAGCTTTCTTT.

The chain combines TRBV9 with TRBJ2-1; weak D call: TRBD1 (5 bases). Germline CDR1 is SGDLS and CDR2 is YYNGEE. CDR3 length equals 13 residues. V shed 6 bases and J shed 8 bases, with 15 bases lying between them. Written as DNA, the CDR3 is TGTGCCAGCAATTGGCAGGGATTGGATGAGCAGTTCTTC. Its protein product is CASNWQGLDEQFF.

This clone appeared a few times. The chain carries TRBV5-1 and TRBJ1-2; D gene uncertain. The germline V and J ends were trimmed by 0 bases and 5 bases, with 17 bases remaining between them. The length of the CDR3 is 16 residues. Germline CDR1 and CDR2: SGHRS and YFSETQ. The chain's CDR3 is CASSLGEKGRRYGYTF. DNA of the CDR3: TGCGCCAGCAGCTTGGGAGAAAAGGGTAGGAGGTATGGCTACACCTTC. Based on the CDR3 plus reference TRBV5-1 and TRBJ1-2, the full variable domain is KAGVTQTPRYLIKTRGQQVTLSCSPISGHRSVSWYQQTPGQGLQFLFEYFSETQRNKGNFPGRFSGRQFSNSRSEMNVSTLELGDSALYLCASSLGEKGRRYGYTFGSGTRLTVV.

The chain uses TRBV7-2 and TRBJ1-5; D gene ambiguous. Trimming shortened V by 4 bases and J by 2 bases, and 9 bases separated the two germline ends. This CDR3 spans 14 amino acids. Germline CDR1 and CDR2: SGHTA and FQGNSA. DNA for the CDR3: TGTGCCAGCAGCTCAAGGAGGGGCAATCAGCCCCAGCATTTT. It codes for CASSSRRGNQPQHF.

This chain's CDR3 is CASSLLGIGNQPQHF. The DNA for the CDR3 is TGTGCCAGCAGTTTATTGGGTATCGGCAATCAGCCCCAGCATTTT. The chain employs TRBV27 and TRBJ1-5; D call uncertain. The CDR3 has 15 residues. In germline, CDR1 is MNHEY, CDR2 SMNVEV (reference sequence). Trimming removed 1 base at V and 2 bases at J, with 9 bases between.

V is TRBV11-2 and J is TRBJ2-1, with D perhaps matching TRBD2 (6 bases). This CDR3 spans 16 amino acids. The V end lost 8 bases, the J end lost 2 bases, and 19 bases lay between the germline ends. CDR1 and CDR2 (germline): SGHAT, FQNNGV. CDR3 protein: CASLPRASAAYNEQFF. The CDR3 DNA reads TGTGCCAGCCTCCCCCGGGCTAGCGCTGCCTACAATGAGCAGTTCTTC.

DNA of the CDR3: TGTGCCAGCAGCCAAGAATCGCGGAGCGGGGGAACAGATACGCAGTATTTT. Amino acids: CASSQESRSGGTDTQYF. This chain uses TRBV3-1 (or the pseudogene TRBV3-2) with TRBJ2-3, with 8 bases identical to TRBD2. The CDR3 loop spans 17 amino acids. After removal of 0 bases from V and 3 bases from J, the junction contained 8 bases not matched to a gene. Looked up from germline, CDR1 is LGHDT and CDR2 is YNNKEL (reference sequence).

For the CDR3, the DNA is TGTGCCAGCATCGAAGAGGGAAACACCATATATTTT. Translating gives CASIEEGNTIYF. This rearrangement joins TRBV7-9 to TRBJ1-3, with unresolved D. Germline loops: CDR1 SEHNR, CDR2 FQNEAQ (reference sequence). The germline V and J ends were trimmed by 7 bases and 4 bases, with 8 bases remaining between them. This CDR3 comprises 12 residues.

This clone was recorded once. V usage is TRBV6-2 or TRBV6-3 and J usage is TRBJ2-7; D is tentatively TRBD1 or TRBD2 (6 bases each). The CDR3 has 18 amino acids. V was clipped by 0 bases and J by 3 bases, with 21 bases between them. Germline lookup yields CDR1 MNHEY and CDR2 SVGEGT. CDR3 DNA sequence: TGTGCCAGCAGTTACTCGAGCTGGGGCGGCGGGACAAGCTACGAGCAGTACTTC. As protein: CASSYSSWGGGTSYEQYF.

The chain employs TRBV2 and TRBJ2-5; 7 bases match TRBD1. This CDR3 spans 18 amino acids. Germline CDR1 is SNHLY and CDR2 is FYNNEI. The V and J ends lost 5 bases and 2 bases, in that order; junction bases with no gene match: 17. Here the CDR3 DNA reads TGTGCCAGCAGTTCGACCGAGCTAGGACAGGCCTTTCAAGAGACCCAGTACTTC. The encoded protein is CASSSTELGQAFQETQYF.

This clone has ten or more counts. This chain uses TRBV15 with TRBJ1-4; no clear D. V lost 0 bases, J lost 0 bases, and 14 bases lay in between. The germline V gene encodes CDR1 LNHNV and CDR2 YYDKDF (reference sequence). The CDR3 is 18 amino acids. Here the CDR3 DNA reads TGTGCCACCAGCAGAGATCTCTTCGTGGCACCAACTAATGAAAAACTGTTTTTT. Protein sequence: CATSRDLFVAPTNEKLFF.

This sequence joins TRBV25-1 and TRBJ1-5; D gene unclear. V lost 0 bases to trimming and J lost 3 bases, with 6 bases between them. CDR1 MGHDK and CDR2 SYGVNS come from the germline V gene. The CDR3 sequence is 14 residues long. Written as DNA, the CDR3 is TGTGCCAGCAGTGAATATAGTCTCAATCAGCCCCAGCATTTT. Translation: CASSEYSLNQPQHF.

This clone has just a few counts. This chain links TRBV29-1 with TRBJ1-3; TRBD1 is a possible D gene (5 bases). The CDR3 has 13 residues. In germline, CDR1 is SQVTM, CDR2 ANQGSEA. The V end was cut by 5 bases, the J end by 4 bases, with 12 bases between. CDR3 sequence (DNA): TGCAGCGTTTCGCCGGGACCCGGAAACACCATATATTTT. Amino acids: CSVSPGPGNTIYF. Supplemented by reference TRBV29-1 and TRBJ1-3, the full variable domain reads SAVISQKPSRDICQRGTSLTIQCQVDSQVTMMFWYRQQPGQSLTLIATANQGSEATYESGFVIDKFPISRPNLTFSTLTVSNMSPEDSSIYLCSVSPGPGNTIYFGEGSWLTVV.

J is TRBJ1-1 and V is TRBV7-8, with unresolved D. The CDR3 sequence is 13 residues long. CDR1 and CDR2 from the germline V gene are SGHVS and FQNEAQ. V was cut by 5 bases and J by 1 base, with 8 bases left in between. In DNA form, the CDR3 reads TGTGCCAGCAGCCCCGGGAAGAACACTGAAGCTTTCTTT. It is translated as CASSPGKNTEAFF.

This clone was found once. The V call is TRBV7-6, the J call TRBJ1-5, with a tentative D call TRBD1 (5 bases). The germline V gene encodes CDR1 SGHVS and CDR2 FNYEAQ. The V end lost 4 bases, the J end lost 7 bases, and 14 bases lay between the germline ends. This CDR3 comprises 14 residues. The CDR3: CASSYSGRGQPQHF. CDR3 DNA sequence: TGTGCCAGCAGCTACTCGGGCCGGGGGCAGCCCCAGCATTTT. The complete variable domain, with remaining parts taken from reference TRBV7-6 and TRBJ1-5, reads GAGVSQSPRYKVTKRGQDVALRCDPISGHVSLYWYRQALGQGPEFLTYFNYEAQQDKSGLPNDRFSAERPEGSISTLTIQRTEQRDSAMYRCASSYSGRGQPQHFGDGTRLSIL.

The chain uses TRBV5-6 and TRBJ1-1; TRBD1 is a possible D gene (6 bases). V shed 8 bases and J shed 7 bases, with 15 bases lying between them. The CDR3 length is 12 residues. CDR1 is SGHDT and CDR2 is YYEEEE in the germline V gene. The CDR3 nucleotides are TGTGCCAGTACGAGGGGGTCCCTTGAAGCTTTCTTT. Residues: CASTRGSLEAFF.

This chain uses TRBV18 with TRBJ2-1; D remains unclear. The germline V gene encodes CDR1 KGHSH and CDR2 LQKENI. This CDR3 is 15 amino acids long. V was trimmed by 0 bases and J by 0 bases, leaving 6 bases between them. The CDR3 protein is CASSPPPGSYNEQFF. Written as DNA, the CDR3 is TGTGCCAGCTCACCACCCCCGGGCTCCTACAATGAGCAGTTCTTC.

The chain employs TRBV18 and TRBJ1-1; 7 bases fit TRBD1. J gave up 5 bases and V 2 bases, and 5 bases lay outside the gene matches. Germline V CDR1 and CDR2: KGHSH, LQKENI. This CDR3 has 14 amino acids. The chain's CDR3 is CASSPVTGRTEAFF. CDR3 nucleotide sequence: TGTGCCAGCTCACCAGTGACAGGGCGGACTGAAGCTTTCTTT.